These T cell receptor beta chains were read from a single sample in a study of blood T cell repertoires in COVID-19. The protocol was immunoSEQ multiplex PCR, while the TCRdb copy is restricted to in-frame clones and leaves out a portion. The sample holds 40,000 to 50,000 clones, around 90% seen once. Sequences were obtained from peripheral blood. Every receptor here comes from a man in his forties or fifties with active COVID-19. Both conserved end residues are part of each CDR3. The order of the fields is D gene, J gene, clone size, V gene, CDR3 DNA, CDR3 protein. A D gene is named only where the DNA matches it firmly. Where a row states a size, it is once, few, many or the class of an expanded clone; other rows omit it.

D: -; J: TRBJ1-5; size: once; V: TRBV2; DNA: TGTGCCAGCAGTGAGACCGGGACACGGGATCAGCCCCAGCATTTT; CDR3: CASSETGTRDQPQHF
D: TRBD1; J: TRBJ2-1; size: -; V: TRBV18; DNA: TGTGCCAGCTCACCACCACAGGGGGGCAATGAGCAGTTCTTC; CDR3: CASSPPQGGNEQFF
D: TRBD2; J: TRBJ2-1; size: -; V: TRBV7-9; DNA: TGTGCCAGCAGCTCGGGACTAGCGGGAAGTAGTGAGCAGTTCTTC; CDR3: CASSSGLAGSSEQFF
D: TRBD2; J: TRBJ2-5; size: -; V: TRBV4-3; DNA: TGCGCCAGCAGCCAAGATGGAACGGGAGGGGGGCAAGAGACCCAGTACTTC; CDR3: CASSQDGTGGGQETQYF
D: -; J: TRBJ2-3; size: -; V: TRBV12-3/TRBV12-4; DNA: TGTGCCAGCAGTTTTTCGGGATCGCAGTATTTT; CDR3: CASSFSGSQYF
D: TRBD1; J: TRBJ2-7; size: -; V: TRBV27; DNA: TGTGCCAGCAGTTTTGGGACAGGTGTCGAGCAGTACTTC; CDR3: CASSFGTGVEQYF
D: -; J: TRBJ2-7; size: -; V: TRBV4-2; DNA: TGTGCCAGCAGCCAAAGGACAGATTACGAGCAGTACTTC; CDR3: CASSQRTDYEQYF
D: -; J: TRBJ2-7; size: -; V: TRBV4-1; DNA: TGCGCCAGCAGCCAAGAAGGGGCGGAACCCTACGAGCAGTACTTC; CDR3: CASSQEGAEPYEQYF
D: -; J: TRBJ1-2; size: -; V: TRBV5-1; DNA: TGCGCCAGCAGCTTCGGGGACTATGGCTACACCTTC; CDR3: CASSFGDYGYTF
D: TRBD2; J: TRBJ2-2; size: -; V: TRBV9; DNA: TGTGCCAGCAGCGTAGTAGCGGTTGGCGGGAGGACCGGGGAGCTGTTTTTT; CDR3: CASSVVAVGGRTGELFF
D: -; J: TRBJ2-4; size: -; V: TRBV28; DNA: TGTGCCAGCAGTTTAACAGGGCTGGCCAAAAACATTCAGTACTTC; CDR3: CASSLTGLAKNIQYF
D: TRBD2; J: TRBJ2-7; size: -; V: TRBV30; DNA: TGTGCCTGGAGTTCCGGCGGGAGGGTCGAGCAGTACTTC; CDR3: CAWSSGGRVEQYF
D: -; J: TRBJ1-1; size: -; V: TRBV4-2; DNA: TGTGCCAGCAGCCAAGGTCCTCCGGAGGTCACTGAAGCTTTCTTT; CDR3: CASSQGPPEVTEAFF
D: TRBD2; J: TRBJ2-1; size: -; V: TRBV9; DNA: TGTGCCAGCAGCTCACTAGCGGAGCAGTTCTTC; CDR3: CASSSLAEQFF
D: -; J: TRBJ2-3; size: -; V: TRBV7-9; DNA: TGTGCCAGCAGCTCGCCGGGACTCCCCACAGATACGCAGTATTTT; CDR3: CASSSPGLPTDTQYF
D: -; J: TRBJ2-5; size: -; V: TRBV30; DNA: TGTGCCTGGAGTGTACAGGCGAGGGAGACCCAGTACTTC; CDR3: CAWSVQARETQYF
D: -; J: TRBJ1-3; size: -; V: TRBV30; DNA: TGTGCCTGGAGCCTCTCAGGGTTCTACTCTGGAAACACCATATATTTT; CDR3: CAWSLSGFYSGNTIYF
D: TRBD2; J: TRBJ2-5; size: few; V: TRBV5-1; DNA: TGCGCCAGCAGCTTGTACGGGGGGGTATACCAAGAGACCCAGTACTTC; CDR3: CASSLYGGVYQETQYF
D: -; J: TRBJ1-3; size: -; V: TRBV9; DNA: TGTGCCAGCAGCGTTGACCCGAACGGGGGGTCTGGAAACACCATATATTTT; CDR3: CASSVDPNGGSGNTIYF
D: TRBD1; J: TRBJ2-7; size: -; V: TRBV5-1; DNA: TGCGCCAGCAGCCCCAGACAGGGTCAGGCCTACGAGCAGTACTTC; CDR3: CASSPRQGQAYEQYF
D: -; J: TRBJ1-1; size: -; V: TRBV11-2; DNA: TGTGCCAGCAGCTTACAGGACACAAAGAACACTGAAGCTTTCTTT; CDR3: CASSLQDTKNTEAFF
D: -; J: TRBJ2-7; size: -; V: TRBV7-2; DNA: TGTGCCAGCAGCTTAGGATTAGGGGCCGCCGAGCAGTACTTC; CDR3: CASSLGLGAAEQYF
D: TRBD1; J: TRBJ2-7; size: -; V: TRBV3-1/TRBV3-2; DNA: TGTGCCAGCACCCTACAGGGGGCCCCTTCCTACGAGCAGTACTTC; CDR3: CASTLQGAPSYEQYF
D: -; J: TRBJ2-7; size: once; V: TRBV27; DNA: TGTGCCAGCACTAGAGGATTAGAGCAGTACTTC; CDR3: CASTRGLEQYF
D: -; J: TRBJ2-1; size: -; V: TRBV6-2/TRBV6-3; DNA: TGTGCCAGCAGTTACCTAGCGACGGATAAGTTCTTC; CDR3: CASSYLATDKFF
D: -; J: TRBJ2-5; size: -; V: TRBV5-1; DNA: TGCGCCAGCAGCTTGGATGGGGGGCAAGAGACCCAGTACTTC; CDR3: CASSLDGGQETQYF
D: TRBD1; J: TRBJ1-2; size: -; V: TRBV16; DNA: TGTGCCAGCAGCCAATTCACAGGGGGGATCCTAAACTATGGCTACACCTTC; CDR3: CASSQFTGGILNYGYTF
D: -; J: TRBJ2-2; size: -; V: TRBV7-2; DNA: TGTGCCAGCAGCTCTCGGGGCGGGACGCCGAACACCGGGGAGCTGTTTTTT; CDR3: CASSSRGGTPNTGELFF
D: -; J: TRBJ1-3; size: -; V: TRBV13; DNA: TGTGCCAGCAGCCCAGGGCGGGGGATCTCTGGAAACACCATATATTTT; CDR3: CASSPGRGISGNTIYF
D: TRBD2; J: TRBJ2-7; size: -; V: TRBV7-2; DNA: TGTGCCAGCAGCTCGGGGGGGAGCAGCCGTCAACAGCAGTACTTC; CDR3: CASSSGGSSRQQQYF
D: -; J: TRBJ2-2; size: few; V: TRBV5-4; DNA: TGTGCCAGCAGCCTTGGACAGAACACCGGGGAGCTGTTTTTT; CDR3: CASSLGQNTGELFF
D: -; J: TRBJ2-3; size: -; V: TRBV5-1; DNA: TGCGCCAGCAGCTTCGGGACATCCCCCGAAGGCACGCAGTATTTT; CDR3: CASSFGTSPEGTQYF
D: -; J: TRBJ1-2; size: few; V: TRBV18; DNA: TGTGCCAGCTCATCACAGAGGGGCTACACCTTC; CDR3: CASSSQRGYTF
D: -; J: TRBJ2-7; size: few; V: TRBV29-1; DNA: TGCAGCGTGGGGGGTTATTACTCCTACGAGCAGTACTTC; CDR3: CSVGGYYSYEQYF
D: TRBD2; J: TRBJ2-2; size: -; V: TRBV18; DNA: TGTGCCAGCTCACCACCGTCACTAGCGGGAATCACCGGGGAGCTGTTTTTT; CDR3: CASSPPSLAGITGELFF
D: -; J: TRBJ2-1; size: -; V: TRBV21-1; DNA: TGTGCCAGCAGCAAAGTGCGGGAGGAGGACAATGAGCAGTTCTTC; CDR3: CASSKVREEDNEQFF
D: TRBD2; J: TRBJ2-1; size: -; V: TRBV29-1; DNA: TGCAGCTCGGCGGGGGTTTACAATGAGCAGTTCTTC; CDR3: CSSAGVYNEQFF
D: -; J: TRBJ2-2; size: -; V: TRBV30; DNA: TGTGCCTGGAGACTTATTAACACCGGGGAGCTGTTTTTT; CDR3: CAWRLINTGELFF
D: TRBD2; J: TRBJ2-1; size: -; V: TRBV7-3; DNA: TGTGCCAGCAGCCCCCCGGGGGGGCTCAATGAGCAGTTCTTC; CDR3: CASSPPGGLNEQFF
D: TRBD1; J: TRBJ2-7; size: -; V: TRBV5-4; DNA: TGTGCCAGCAGCTTGAGGACAGGGAAGGAGCAGTACTTC; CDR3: CASSLRTGKEQYF
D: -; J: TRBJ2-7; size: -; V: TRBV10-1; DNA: TGCGCCAGCAGTGAGGGCGGCGAGCAGTACTTC; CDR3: CASSEGGEQYF
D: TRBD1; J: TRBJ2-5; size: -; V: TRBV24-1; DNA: TGTGCCACCAGCTCCGGGACAGGGGTAGAGACCCAGTACTTC; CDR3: CATSSGTGVETQYF
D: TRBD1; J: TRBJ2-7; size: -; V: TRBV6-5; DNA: TGTGCCAGCAGTTACTCGGACAGGGGGTCGGCCGAGCAGTACTTC; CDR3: CASSYSDRGSAEQYF
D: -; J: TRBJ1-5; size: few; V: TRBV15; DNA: TGTGCCACCAGCAGAGATCCAGGGGATAGCAATCAGCCCCAGCATTTT; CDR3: CATSRDPGDSNQPQHF
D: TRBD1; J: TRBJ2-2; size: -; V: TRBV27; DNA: TGTGCCAGCAGTTTCTTGACAGGGGTCTCCGGGGAGCTGTTTTTT; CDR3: CASSFLTGVSGELFF
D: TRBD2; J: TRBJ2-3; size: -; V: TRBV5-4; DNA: TGTGCCAGCAGTACTAGCGGGGCAGATACGCAGTATTTT; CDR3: CASSTSGADTQYF
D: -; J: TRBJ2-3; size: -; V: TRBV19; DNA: TGTGCCAGTAGTACCCGAGGGTGGAGCACAGATACGCAGTATTTT; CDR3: CASSTRGWSTDTQYF
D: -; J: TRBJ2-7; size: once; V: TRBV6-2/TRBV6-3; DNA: TGTGCCAGCAGTTACGGCAGGTCACATGGTTACGAGCAGTACTTC; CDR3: CASSYGRSHGYEQYF
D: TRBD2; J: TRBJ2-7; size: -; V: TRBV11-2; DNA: TGTGCCAGCAGCTTAGGTCTGACTAGCGGCTACGAGCAGTACTTC; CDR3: CASSLGLTSGYEQYF
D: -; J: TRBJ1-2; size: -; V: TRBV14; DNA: TGTGCCAGCAGCCCAGGGGACCCCCGGTCCTATGGCTACACCTTC; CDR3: CASSPGDPRSYGYTF
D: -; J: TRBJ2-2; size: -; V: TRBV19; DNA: TGTGCCAGTAGTATGGAGAGGGTAGTCGGCACCGGGGAGCTGTTTTTT; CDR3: CASSMERVVGTGELFF
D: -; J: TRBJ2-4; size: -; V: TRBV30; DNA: TGTGCCGAAGGGGAAAAGGGACAAAATCAAAACATTCAGTACTTC; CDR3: CAEGEKGQNQNIQYF
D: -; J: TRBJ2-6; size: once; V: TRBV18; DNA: TGTGCCAGCTCACCACCGGCTTCTGGGGCCAACGTCCTGACTTTC; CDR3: CASSPPASGANVLTF